The sequence of this T cell receptor beta chain was determined in a study of cytomegalovirus exposure and HLA in healthy donors. A word on this clone: The target antigen is unknown.

PCR was performed using 60 Vbeta and 13 Jbeta primers. Data came from immunoSEQ multiplex PCR; TCRdb stores just in-frame clones and leaves some out. The table lists approximately 190,000 clones, 75% to 90% of them singletons. Study findings and constraints: Presence/absence analysis assumed near-uniform sequencing depth across donors. Sequence variants that were highly shared formed a cluster that was likely a sequencing artifact.

Per germline, CDR1 SGHRS and CDR2 YFSETQ. Deletions cut 0 bases from V and 4 bases from J, with 10 bases between. The CDR3 has 14 residues. The sample consisted of PBMCs. The chain combines TRBV5-1 with TRBJ2-5; D is undetermined. The sequence derives from a middle-aged man in good health and CMV-seropositive. CDR3: CASSLALVVETQYF. CDR3 sequence (DNA): TGCGCCAGCAGCTTGGCCTTGGTAGTAGAGACCCAGTACTTC.